These T cell receptor beta chains were read from a single sample in a study of OX40 agonist ivuxolimab in advanced cancers. Repertoires were generated with immunoSEQ multiplex PCR, while TCRdb's copy carries only in-frame clones and drops some. The repertoire holds some 130,000 clones, with 75% to 95% as singletons. Sample: CD4+ or CD8+ T cells sorted from blood, taken in a trial of the OX40 agonist ivuxolimab. These receptors all stem from an adult with an advanced solid tumor such as melanoma, head and neck, liver or kidney cancer. CDR3s include the opening cysteine and the closing phenylalanine or tryptophan. D genes are given only for firm matches. The size entry is marked missing in some rows and otherwise reads once, few, many or a size class.

TRBJ2-2,TRBV25-1,TRBD1,-,TGTGCCAGCCGGTCCGACAGGGCGAACACCGGGGAGCTGTTTTTT,CASRSDRANTGELFF
TRBJ1-1,TRBV28,-,-,TGTGCCAGCAGTGTGACTACAGGGTTGATAGCTTTCTTT,CASSVTTGLIAFF
TRBJ2-7,TRBV6-5,TRBD2,-,TGTGCCAGCAGCCCAAGCGGGGGTACCTACGAGCAGTACTTC,CASSPSGGTYEQYF
TRBJ2-7,TRBV4-1,-,-,TGCGCCAGCAGCCAAGAGGGCACAGGTAGCTCCTACGAGCAGTACTTC,CASSQEGTGSSYEQYF
TRBJ2-3,TRBV5-1,TRBD2,-,TGCGCCAGTGGTACAAAACCTGGCGGGAGTAGCACAGATACGCAGTATTTT,CASGTKPGGSSTDTQYF
TRBJ2-2,TRBV5-5,-,-,TGTGCCAGCAGCTCAGGTCCGAACACCGGGGAGCTGTTTTTT,CASSSGPNTGELFF
TRBJ2-1,TRBV5-4,-,-,TGTGCCAGCAGCTTGGCCGGGCAGCGGACCAGATACAATGAGCAGTTCTTC,CASSLAGQRTRYNEQFF
TRBJ2-3,TRBV28,TRBD2,-,TGTGCCAGCAGTTTAGGCGGGAGGGCCGGAGATACGCAGTATTTT,CASSLGGRAGDTQYF
TRBJ2-1,TRBV9,-,-,TGTGCCAGCAGCTCCCGGACTCAACCCGGAGATGAGCAGTTCTTC,CASSSRTQPGDEQFF
TRBJ1-3,TRBV28,TRBD1,-,TGTGCCAGCGGGACAGCTGGAAACACCATATATTTT,CASGTAGNTIYF
TRBJ1-1,TRBV14,-,-,TGTGCCAGCAGCCACTCCGGGGGGACTGAAGCTTTCTTT,CASSHSGGTEAFF
TRBJ2-7,TRBV7-9,-,-,TGTGCCAGCAGCTTAGGGAACCGGGACATCCCCTACGAGCAGTACTTC,CASSLGNRDIPYEQYF
TRBJ2-1,TRBV5-1,TRBD2,once,TGCGCCAGCAGCTTGCCGGGGAACGGCGGGAGCGGTGAGCAGTTCTTC,CASSLPGNGGSGEQFF
TRBJ2-2,TRBV11-2,-,-,TGTGCCAGCCTTGGGGGCTCCGGGGAGCTGTTTTTT,CASLGGSGELFF
TRBJ1-5,TRBV7-2,-,-,TGTGCCAGTTGTAGGGATAGCAATCAGCCCCAGCATTTT,CASCRDSNQPQHF
TRBJ1-1,TRBV5-1,-,-,TGCGCCAGCAGCGGCGGGACATCAAGGGGGACTGAAGCTTTCTTT,CASSGGTSRGTEAFF
TRBJ2-5,TRBV29-1,-,few,TGCAGCGCCGAACCGGGGGTGAGGGAGACCCAGTACTTC,CSAEPGVRETQYF
TRBJ2-1,TRBV5-1,TRBD2,few,TGCGCCAGCAGCTTGGTAGGGCTAGCGGGAGAGCGCTACAATGAGCAGTTCTTC,CASSLVGLAGERYNEQFF
TRBJ2-3,TRBV15,-,-,TGTGCCACCAGCAGAGATGGGGGAACGCAGTATTTT,CATSRDGGTQYF
TRBJ1-2,TRBV4-3,TRBD1,few,TGCGCCAGCAGCCAAGATCTCCAGGGGGCGGTGGGCTACACCTTC,CASSQDLQGAVGYTF
TRBJ2-4,TRBV5-1,-,-,TGCGCCAGCAGCCCTCAGCTAGCCAAAAACATTCAGTACTTC,CASSPQLAKNIQYF
TRBJ2-7,TRBV28,-,-,TGTGCCAGCAGTTTGGAGCAGGGGAGCTCCGAGCAGTACTTC,CASSLEQGSSEQYF
TRBJ2-1,TRBV5-1,TRBD2,-,TGCGCCAGCAGCTTGGGAGGCGGGAGGGCATACAATGAGCAGTTCTTC,CASSLGGGRAYNEQFF
TRBJ2-1,TRBV4-2,-,-,TGTGCCAGCAGCCAAGATCCGTCTTACAATGAGCAGTTCTTC,CASSQDPSYNEQFF
TRBJ2-3,TRBV4-2,-,-,TGTGCCAGCAGCCAAGTCGGCGGGGAGCCCGGAGATACGCAGTATTTT,CASSQVGGEPGDTQYF
TRBJ2-1,TRBV19,TRBD2,-,TGTGCCAGTAGTTTCCCTAGCGGGAGGGCCGGTGAGCAGTTCTTC,CASSFPSGRAGEQFF
TRBJ1-5,TRBV5-6,-,-,TGTGCCAGCAGCTTGTCGGGGAGCAATCAGCCCCAGCATTTT,CASSLSGSNQPQHF
TRBJ1-5,TRBV9,-,-,TGTGCCAGCAGCCGCGAGTTGGGGAATCAGCCCCAGCATTTT,CASSRELGNQPQHF
TRBJ2-3,TRBV18,-,-,TGTGCCAGCTCACCAAAGGCGGCTAGCACAGATACGCAGTATTTT,CASSPKAASTDTQYF
TRBJ1-2,TRBV19,-,-,TGTGCCAGTAATGGCGGAGGGCACTATGGCTACACCTTC,CASNGGGHYGYTF
TRBJ2-5,TRBV5-1,-,-,TGCGCCAGCAGCTGGACGGGGCGGCGGGAAGGGGTCCAAGAGACCCAGTACTTC,CASSWTGRREGVQETQYF
TRBJ1-3,TRBV28,TRBD1,few,TGTGCCAGCAGTCCCTGGGACAGGGGGCAGGACACCATATATTTT,CASSPWDRGQDTIYF
TRBJ2-7,TRBV18,TRBD2,-,TGTGCCAGCTCACCGGGACTAGCGGGAGTCGAGCAGTACTTC,CASSPGLAGVEQYF
TRBJ2-1,TRBV18,TRBD1,-,TGTGCCAGCTCACCACCGCCCTGGGACAGGGGGTACAATGAGCAGTTCTTC,CASSPPPWDRGYNEQFF
TRBJ1-3,TRBV19,-,-,TGTGCCAGTAGTACCGGGGTAAATACCATATATTTT,CASSTGVNTIYF
TRBJ1-2,TRBV27,TRBD1,-,TGTGCCAGCAGTTCAGGGGGGGCTAACTATGGCTACACCTTC,CASSSGGANYGYTF
TRBJ2-1,TRBV12-5,-,-,TGTGCTAGTGGTTTGGGTGGCGCTACCCATGGAGAGGAGCAGTTCTTC,CASGLGGATHGEEQFF
TRBJ2-7,TRBV27,TRBD2,-,TGTGCCAGCCGACTAGCGGGATCCCACGAGCAGTACTTC,CASRLAGSHEQYF
TRBJ2-1,TRBV28,-,-,TGTGCCAGCAAACGGTCGGGAGCGGCCTACAATGAGCAGTTCTTC,CASKRSGAAYNEQFF